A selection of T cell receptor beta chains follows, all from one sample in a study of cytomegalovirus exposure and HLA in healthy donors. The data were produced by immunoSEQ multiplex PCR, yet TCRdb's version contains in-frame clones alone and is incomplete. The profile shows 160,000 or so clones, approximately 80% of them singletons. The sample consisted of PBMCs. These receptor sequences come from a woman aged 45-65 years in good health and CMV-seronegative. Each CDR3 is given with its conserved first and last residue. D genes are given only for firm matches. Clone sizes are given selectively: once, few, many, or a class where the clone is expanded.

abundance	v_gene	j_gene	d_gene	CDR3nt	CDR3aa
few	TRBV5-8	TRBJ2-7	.	TGTGCCAGCAGCCTCTCCCGGAGGGGCGACGAGCAGTACTTC	CASSLSRRGDEQYF
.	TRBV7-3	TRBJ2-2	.	TGTGCCAGCAGCTTAGATGGTAGCGGCTCGAACACCGGGGAGCTGTTTTTT	CASSLDGSGSNTGELFF
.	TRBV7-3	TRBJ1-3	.	TGTGCCAGCAGCTCCACAGGCTCTGGAAACACCATATATTTT	CASSSTGSGNTIYF
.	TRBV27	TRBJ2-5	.	TGTGCCAGCAGTTTCGGGGTTAGGGAGACCCAGTACTTC	CASSFGVRETQYF
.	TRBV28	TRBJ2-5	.	TGTGCCAGCAGTTTTGGCAGGTCGCAAGAGACCCAGTACTTC	CASSFGRSQETQYF
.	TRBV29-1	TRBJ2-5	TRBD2	TGCAGCGTTGCTTGGACTAGCGGGAGGGCCTGGGAGACCCAGTACTTC	CSVAWTSGRAWETQYF
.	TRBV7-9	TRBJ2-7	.	TGTGCCAGCAGGGGAGCGGCCTACGAGCAGTACTTC	CASRGAAYEQYF
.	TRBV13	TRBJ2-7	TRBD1	TGTGCCAGCAGCCCCACAGGGGGCTGGAACGAGCAGTACTTC	CASSPTGGWNEQYF
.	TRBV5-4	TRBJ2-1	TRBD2	TGTGCCAGCAGCCCCGACGCCCTTAGCGGGAGTAGGAATGAGCAGTTCTTC	CASSPDALSGSRNEQFF
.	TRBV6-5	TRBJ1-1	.	TGTGCCAGCAGTTACAGGCTCGGGAGCACTGAAGCTTTCTTT	CASSYRLGSTEAFF
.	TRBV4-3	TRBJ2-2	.	TGCGCCAGCAGCCAAGATCTTGGGCAGGGGAGGGAACCGAGGTTTTTT	CASSQDLGQGREPRFF
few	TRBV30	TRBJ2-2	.	TGTGCCTGGGATACAGGGACCGGGGAGCTGTTTTTT	CAWDTGTGELFF
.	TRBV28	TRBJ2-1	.	TGTGCCAGCAGTTCACTACCTAGTGAGCAGTTCTTC	CASSSLPSEQFF
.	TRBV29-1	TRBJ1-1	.	TGCAGCGTTGATACACCTCGTGAAGCTTTCTTT	CSVDTPREAFF
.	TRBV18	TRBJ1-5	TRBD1	TGTGCCAGCTCTTGGACAGGGGGCGAGCCCCAGCATTTT	CASSWTGGEPQHF
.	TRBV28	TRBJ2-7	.	TGTGCCAGCAGTTTATCAGGGGAGCAGTACTTC	CASSLSGEQYF
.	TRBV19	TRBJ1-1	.	TGTGCCAGTAGTTTCAGGGATATCAGGAACACTGAAGCTTTCTTT	CASSFRDIRNTEAFF
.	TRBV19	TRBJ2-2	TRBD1	TGTGCCAGTAGTATTCCTGGGACAGGGAATGCCGGGGAGCTGTTTTTT	CASSIPGTGNAGELFF
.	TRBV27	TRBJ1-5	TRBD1	TGTGCCAGCAGCCCGATACAGGGGGCTCAGCCCCAGCATTTT	CASSPIQGAQPQHF
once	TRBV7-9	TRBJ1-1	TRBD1	TGTGCCAGCAGCCACCGACAGGGGTGGGACACTGAAGCTTTCTTT	CASSHRQGWDTEAFF
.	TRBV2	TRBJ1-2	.	TGTGCCAGCATCAGGGACTATGGCTACACCTTC	CASIRDYGYTF
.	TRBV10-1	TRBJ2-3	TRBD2	TGCGCCAGCAGTGCTGGACTAGCTGGGGCAGATACGCAGTATTTT	CASSAGLAGADTQYF
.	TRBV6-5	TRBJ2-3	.	TGTGCCAGCAGTCCCTCGGGGGATACGCAGTATTTT	CASSPSGDTQYF
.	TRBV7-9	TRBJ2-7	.	TGTGCCAGCAGCTTCCAGTCTAGCGACGAGCAGTACTTC	CASSFQSSDEQYF
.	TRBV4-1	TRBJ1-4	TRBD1	TGCGCCAGCAGCGAACCGGGACAGGGGAGAGAAAAACTGTTTTTT	CASSEPGQGREKLFF
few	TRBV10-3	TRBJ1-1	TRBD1	TGTGCCATCACGGGGACAGGGAAGAGCACTGAAGCTTTCTTT	CAITGTGKSTEAFF
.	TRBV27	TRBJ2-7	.	TGTGCCAGCAGTTTTTACGCAGGGCAAGCTTCCAACGAGCAGTACTTC	CASSFYAGQASNEQYF
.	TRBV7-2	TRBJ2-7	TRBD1	TGTGCCAGCAGCTTAACAGGACAGGGGACCTACGAGCAGTACTTC	CASSLTGQGTYEQYF
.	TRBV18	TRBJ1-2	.	TGTGCCAGCTCACCCCAGGGGATCGGGGATGGCTACACCTTC	CASSPQGIGDGYTF
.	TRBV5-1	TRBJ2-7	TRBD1	TGCGCCAGCAGCTTGGGGACAGGGGGCTCCTTCGAGCAGTACTTC	CASSLGTGGSFEQYF
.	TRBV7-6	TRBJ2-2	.	TGTGCCAGCAGCTTAGCCCTAGAAACCGGGGAGCTGTTTTTT	CASSLALETGELFF
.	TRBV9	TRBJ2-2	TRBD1	TGTGCCAGCAGCGCCCAGGGGGCTCGCGTCACCGGGGAGCTGTTTTTT	CASSAQGARVTGELFF
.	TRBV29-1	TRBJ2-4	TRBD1	TGCAGCGTTCCGGGACAGGGACCTGAAAACATTCAGTACTTC	CSVPGQGPENIQYF
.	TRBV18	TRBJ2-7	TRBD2	TGTGCCAGCTCACCGAGCGGGGGGGAGCACGAGCAGTACTTC	CASSPSGGEHEQYF
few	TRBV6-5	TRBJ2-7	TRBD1	TGTGCCAGCAGTTACACGACAGGGGACGAGCAGTACTTC	CASSYTTGDEQYF
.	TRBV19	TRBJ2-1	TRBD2	TGTGCCAGTAGTGCACTAGCGGGGTCGCAGTTCTTC	CASSALAGSQFF
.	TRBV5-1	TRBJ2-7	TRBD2	TGCGCCAGCAGCTTGGCCGAAAGGGGTGGGGGGGTATACGAGCAGTACTTC	CASSLAERGGGVYEQYF
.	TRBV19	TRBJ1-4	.	TGTGCCAGTAGTATCTGGGGGCGCGATGAAAAACTGTTTTTT	CASSIWGRDEKLFF
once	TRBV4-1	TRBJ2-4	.	TGCGCCAGCAGCCAAGAATCAGGTTCATTAGCCAAAAACATTCAGTACTTC	CASSQESGSLAKNIQYF
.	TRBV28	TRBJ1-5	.	TGTGCCAGCAGTTTGGGGAGTTATAGCAATCAGCCCCAGCATTTT	CASSLGSYSNQPQHF
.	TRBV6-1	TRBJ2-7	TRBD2	TGTGCCAGCGGACTAGCGGGAGTCTACGAGCAGTACTTC	CASGLAGVYEQYF
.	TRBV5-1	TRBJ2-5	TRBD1	TGCGCCAGCAGCTTGGCAGGACAGGGGTCGGAGACCCAGTACTTC	CASSLAGQGSETQYF